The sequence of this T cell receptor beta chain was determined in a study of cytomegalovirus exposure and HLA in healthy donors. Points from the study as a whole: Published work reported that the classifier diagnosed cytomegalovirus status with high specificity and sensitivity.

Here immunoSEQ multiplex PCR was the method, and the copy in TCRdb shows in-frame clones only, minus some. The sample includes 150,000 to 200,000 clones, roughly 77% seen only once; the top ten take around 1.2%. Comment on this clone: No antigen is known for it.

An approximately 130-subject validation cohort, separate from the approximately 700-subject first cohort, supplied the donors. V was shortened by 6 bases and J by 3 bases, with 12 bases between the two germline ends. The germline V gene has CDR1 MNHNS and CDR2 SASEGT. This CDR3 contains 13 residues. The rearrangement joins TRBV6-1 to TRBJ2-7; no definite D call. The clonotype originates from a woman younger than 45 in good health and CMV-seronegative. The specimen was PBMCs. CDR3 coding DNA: TGTGCCAGCAGCCCAGATCCCAGCTACGAGCAGTACTTC. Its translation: CASSPDPSYEQYF.